This is a list of T cell receptor beta chains from one sample in a study of cytomegalovirus exposure and HLA in healthy donors. Produced via immunoSEQ multiplex PCR; TCRdb's table is partial and in-frame only. The table shows 90,000 or so clones, with roughly four fifths occurring only once. The specimen sequenced was PBMCs. All receptors derive from a man aged 30 to 39 in good health and CMV-seropositive. The CDR3 runs from the conserved cysteine through the conserved F or W. D genes are given only for firm matches. The size entry is marked missing in some rows and otherwise reads once, few, many or a size class.

>few|TRBJ1-1|TRBD1|TRBV5-4
CASSRQGASEAFF
TGTGCCAGCAGCCGACAGGGGGCTTCTGAAGCTTTCTTT
>-|TRBJ1-3|TRBD1|TRBV7-8
CASSPELQGNGNTIYF
TGTGCCAGCAGTCCCGAGTTACAGGGGAATGGAAACACCATATATTTT
>few|TRBJ2-1|TRBD2|TRBV29-1
CSVVAGTSGRTPFF
TGCAGCGTTGTCGCCGGGACTAGCGGGAGGACTCCGTTCTTC
>-|TRBJ1-3|-|TRBV25-1
CASSDPRVGNTIYF
TGTGCCAGCAGTGACCCCAGGGTCGGAAACACCATATATTTT
>once|TRBJ2-3|TRBD2|TRBV4-1
CASSQDGGSGRPLITDTQYF
TGCGCCAGCAGCCAAGATGGAGGTAGCGGGAGACCGTTGATCACAGATACGCAGTATTTT
>-|TRBJ2-1|-|TRBV9
CASSVGPVRRPPSYNEQFF
TGTGCCAGCAGCGTAGGTCCCGTGCGGAGGCCCCCGTCCTACAATGAGCAGTTCTTC
>-|TRBJ1-5|TRBD1|TRBV23-1
CASSQSSTGGNLYNQPQHF
TGCGCCAGCAGTCAATCGAGTACAGGGGGCAACTTGTACAATCAGCCCCAGCATTTT
>-|TRBJ2-2|-|TRBV6-5
CASRRDWDTGELFF
TGTGCCAGTCGCCGGGACTGGGACACCGGGGAGCTGTTTTTT
>-|TRBJ2-7|TRBD2|TRBV5-1
CASSSRTSGTYEQYF
TGCGCCAGCAGCTCCAGGACTAGCGGGACCTACGAGCAGTACTTC
>-|TRBJ2-3|TRBD2|TRBV9
CASSVARTSGRADTQYF
TGTGCCAGCAGCGTAGCCAGGACTAGCGGGAGGGCAGATACGCAGTATTTT
>-|TRBJ2-7|TRBD1|TRBV7-2
CASRLTGGANEQYF
TGTGCCAGCAGGTTGACAGGGGGCGCGAATGAGCAGTACTTC
>-|TRBJ2-7|TRBD2|TRBV27
CASSFLTNRLAGNSYEQYF
TGTGCCAGCAGTTTCCTGACCAATCGTCTAGCGGGCAACTCCTACGAGCAGTACTTC
>once|TRBJ2-1|-|TRBV18
CASSLAENSYNEQFF
TGTGCCAGCTCACTAGCGGAGAACTCCTACAATGAGCAGTTCTTC
>once|TRBJ2-3|TRBD2|TRBV5-1
CASSSLADYPDTQYF
TGCGCCAGCAGCTCCCTAGCGGATTACCCCGATACGCAGTATTTT
>-|TRBJ1-2|-|TRBV7-6
CASSLAAEAGYTF
TGTGCCAGCAGCTTAGCGGCCGAGGCCGGCTACACCTTC
>-|TRBJ2-5|TRBD2|TRBV7-2
CASSLGLAGETQYF
TGTGCCAGCAGCCTCGGACTAGCGGGAGAGACCCAGTACTTC
>few|TRBJ1-1|TRBD1|TRBV30
CAWSAPSDRVRTEAFF
TGTGCCTGGAGTGCCCCCTCCGACAGGGTGAGGACTGAAGCTTTCTTT
>-|TRBJ2-5|TRBD2|TRBV6-1
CASSDLLAGFTGETQYF
TGTGCCAGCAGTGACCTTCTAGCGGGATTTACGGGAGAGACCCAGTACTTC